This is a list of T cell receptor beta chains from one sample in a study of T-cell reconstitution after alpha-beta-depleted transplantation in children. TCRdb itself ran the PCR reads through MiXCR, one entry per CDR3 protein. This table holds a few hundred thousand distinct CDR3 sequences, around 12% found once. Sequenced here: PBMCs from the stem cell graft donor, sampled from the stem cell graft. The receptor set was obtained from a human donor who donated a stem cell graft to a child with combined immunodeficiency. Each CDR3 is given with its conserved first and last residue. The D gene is left open where the match is weak. Rows may omit the clone size; those that give it use once, few, many or a size class.

D gene	CDR3 length	V gene	clone size	J gene	CDR3 DNA	CDR3 protein
NA	17	TRBV11-2	NA	TRBJ1-1	TGTGCCAGCAGCTTAGATAAGAGGGGCCGGTGGGACACTGAAGCTTTCTTT	CASSLDKRGRWDTEAFF
NA	15	TRBV7-2	few	TRBJ2-4	TGTGCCAGCAGCCGGGCGGGGATCGGCCAAAACATTCAGTACTTC	CASSRAGIGQNIQYF
TRBD1	17	TRBV5-1	many	TRBJ2-1	TGCGCCAGCAGCTTGAGACAGGGACGAAATTCCTACAATGAGCAGTTCTTC	CASSLRQGRNSYNEQFF
TRBD1	14	TRBV10-3	few	TRBJ2-3	TGTGCCATCAGTGTATCGGACAGGGTGGATACGCAGTATTTT	CAISVSDRVDTQYF
TRBD2	18	TRBV24-1	NA	TRBJ2-2	TGTGCCACCAGTGATCTACCGACTAGCGGAACGAACACCGGGGAGCTGTTTTTT	CATSDLPTSGTNTGELFF
NA	15	TRBV7-2	few	TRBJ2-1	TGTGCCAGCAGCTTATTGGGAAATCAAATCTATGAGCAGTTCTTC	CASSLLGNQIYEQFF
TRBD2	18	TRBV12-3/TRBV12-4	many	TRBJ2-5	TGTGCCAGCAGTTTAGCTCCAGGGATAGCGGGGGGAGGGGAGACCCAGTACTTC	CASSLAPGIAGGGETQYF
NA	12	TRBV5-1	few	TRBJ1-1	TGCGCCAGCAACCTCGGGGACACTGAAGCTTTCTTT	CASNLGDTEAFF
NA	13	TRBV7-3	many	TRBJ2-7	TGTGCCAGCAGCCAGGGGTTTGCCTACGAGCAGTACTTC	CASSQGFAYEQYF
NA	17	TRBV7-6	NA	TRBJ1-2	TGTGCCAGCAGCTTAGGCCTACGGGGGTTACCTAACTATGGCTACACCTTC	CASSLGLRGLPNYGYTF
NA	15	TRBV6-5	NA	TRBJ2-7	TGTGCCAGCAGTTACTCCGTGGCCTTAGGGTACGAGCAGTACTTC	CASSYSVALGYEQYF
NA	10	TRBV29-1	few	TRBJ1-1	TGCTCAGGGACGAACACTGAAGCTTTCTTT	CSGTNTEAFF
TRBD2	15	TRBV5-1	NA	TRBJ2-5	TGCGCCAGCAGCTTTAGCGGGATCAACCAAGAGACCCAGTACTTC	CASSFSGINQETQYF
TRBD2	16	TRBV15	few	TRBJ2-7	TGTGCCACCAGCAAGGGACTAGCGGGAGACATTTACGAGCAGTACTTC	CATSKGLAGDIYEQYF
NA	13	TRBV7-3	NA	TRBJ2-3	TGTGCCAGCAGCTTCCAGGGCGAAGGGACGCAGTATTTT	CASSFQGEGTQYF
TRBD2	15	TRBV5-1	few	TRBJ2-3	TGCGCCAGCTGTACGAGGGACTACAACACAGATACGCAGTATTTT	CASCTRDYNTDTQYF
TRBD2	16	TRBV7-3	many	TRBJ2-1	TGTGCCAGCAGCCCGCTAGCGGGGAGCTCCTACAATGAGCAGTTCTTC	CASSPLAGSSYNEQFF
NA	12	TRBV6-5	few	TRBJ1-1	TGTGCCAGCAGCGACTGGAACACTGAAGCTTTCTTT	CASSDWNTEAFF
NA	14	TRBV21-1	NA	TRBJ2-7	TGTGCCAGCAGCCCTACAGGGTTGGACTACGAGCAGTACTTC	CASSPTGLDYEQYF
NA	13	TRBV20-1	NA	TRBJ2-7	TGCAGTGCCGAGGCCAGAGAATACGGCGAGCAGTACTTC	CSAEAREYGEQYF
NA	13	TRBV10-3	many	TRBJ1-2	TGTGCCATCAGTGAGGTGGCAGTCTATGGCTACACCTTC	CAISEVAVYGYTF
TRBD1	17	TRBV15	many	TRBJ1-6	TGTGCCACCAGCAGAGATAAGGGACAGGGGGGGAATTCACCCCTCCACTTT	CATSRDKGQGGNSPLHF